These 16 T cell receptor beta chains were sequenced from one sample in a study of T cell repertoires in cytomegalovirus infection. TCRdb redid the calling of the reads with MiXCR, one entry per CDR3 protein. Of 210,000 or so distinct CDR3 sequences listed, 5% to 8.5% are singletons. Input material: PBMCs. The receptors were gathered from a human donor in good health (CMV status not recorded). Some clones in this sample may be carry-over from other donors' samples.

This clonotype has at least ten counts. The chain recombines TRBV24-1 with TRBJ1-5; no reliable D call. The ends were cut back, 6 bases at V and 1 base at J, with 9 bases in the middle. Germline lookup yields CDR1 KGHDR and CDR2 SFDVKD. The CDR3 is 14 residues long. CDR3 coding DNA: TGTGCCACCAGTTTACTACACAGCAATCAGCCCCAGCATTTT. This gives the protein CATSLLHSNQPQHF.

This clonotype was recorded many times. The CDR3 region is CSATGEYYGYTF. CDR3 DNA: TGCAGCGCAACAGGGGAATACTATGGCTACACCTTC. The chain has TRBV29-1 and TRBJ1-2, with 7 bases aligning to TRBD1. The CDR3 covers 12 residues. Germline assignment: CDR1 SQVTM and CDR2 ANQGSEA. Trimming cost V 7 bases and J 3 bases; bases outside gene matches: 5.

At least ten counts were recorded for this clonotype. J is TRBJ2-7 and V is TRBV5-1; perhaps TRBD2 as D (5 bases). Germline CDR1 and CDR2: SGHRS and YFSETQ. V was clipped by 4 bases and J by 0 bases, with 11 bases between them. The CDR3 consists of 14 residues. The CDR3 loop reads CASSPHGSSYEQYF. CDR3 bases: TGCGCCAGCAGCCCGCATGGGAGCTCCTACGAGCAGTACTTC.

This clonotype was counted at least ten times. The rearrangement links TRBV20-1 to TRBJ1-5; maybe TRBD1 (5 bases). Trimming pared 3 bases from V and 0 bases from J, leaving 18 bases between. The CDR3 has 17 amino acids. Germline CDR1 reads DFQATT; CDR2 reads SNEGSKA (reference sequence). The CDR3 sequence: CSARFPGTGYSNQPQHF. The CDR3 DNA sequence: TGCAGTGCTAGGTTCCCCGGTACAGGATATAGCAATCAGCCCCAGCATTTT.

V usage is TRBV2 and J usage is TRBJ2-5; no definite D call. CDR1 and CDR2 from the germline V gene are SNHLY and FYNNEI. The CDR3 length is 12 residues. Trimming shortened V by 0 bases and J by 6 bases, and 5 bases separated the two germline ends. The CDR3 region is CASSEARQTQYF. CDR3 nucleotide sequence: TGTGCCAGCAGTGAAGCTCGGCAGACCCAGTACTTC.

This clonotype was seen many times. The chain recombines TRBV28 with TRBJ1-1; the D gene is possibly TRBD1 (6 bases). CDR1 and CDR2 (germline): MDHEN, SYDVKM. The CDR3 consists of 18 residues. V was shortened by 8 bases and J by 0 bases, with 25 bases between the two germline ends. The chain's CDR3 is CASGRGGTMTVLNTEAFF. The CDR3 DNA is TGTGCCAGCGGAAGGGGGGGTACGATGACAGTTCTGAACACTGAAGCTTTCTTT.

This clonotype occurred many times. The rearrangement links TRBV9 to TRBJ2-3; the match to TRBD2 covers 8 bases. There are 17 residues in the CDR3. The V segment lost 0 bases and the J segment 2 bases; nucleotides outside the gene matches: 8. Per germline, CDR1 SGDLS and CDR2 YYNGEE. Here the CDR3 reads CASSVGGSGDFTDTQYF. CDR3 sequence (DNA): TGTGCCAGCAGCGTAGGGGGTAGCGGGGACTTCACAGATACGCAGTATTTT.

This clonotype was picked up many times. V and J are TRBV7-2 and TRBJ1-1; the D is unclear. Germline CDR1 reads SGHTA; CDR2 reads FQGNSA. V lost 5 bases and J lost 5, with 15 bases in between. This CDR3 comprises 14 residues. CDR3 amino acids: CASSPSRAGTEAFF. DNA for the CDR3: TGTGCCAGCAGCCCGTCAAGGGCCGGGACTGAAGCTTTCTTT.

This clonotype was counted many times. The chain uses TRBV5-8 and TRBJ2-7; TRBD1 might be the D (5 bases). The length of the CDR3 is 14 residues. CDR1 and CDR2 (germline): SGHTS, YDEGEE. V lost 0 bases to trimming and J lost 0 bases, with 7 bases between them. CDR3 region: CASSLVGLSYEQYF. The CDR3 DNA reads as TGTGCCAGCAGCTTGGTGGGGCTCTCCTACGAGCAGTACTTC.

This clonotype was counted many times. J is TRBJ1-2 and V is TRBV9; the D is unclear. Germline CDR1 and CDR2: SGDLS and YYNGEE. The length of the CDR3 is 14 residues. The ends were cut back, 0 bases at V and 4 bases at J, with 10 bases in the middle. This CDR3 is CASSVGLGSYGYTF. CDR3 nucleotide sequence: TGTGCCAGCAGCGTAGGACTGGGGTCCTATGGCTACACCTTC.

This clonotype was picked up many times. This sequence joins TRBV10-3 and TRBJ2-1, with 7 bases lining up with TRBD2. Germline CDR1 is ENHRY and CDR2 is SYGVKD. J gave up 7 bases and V 6 bases, and 3 bases lay outside the gene matches. CDR3 length equals 12 residues. The CDR3 region is CAISGGTNEQFF. The CDR3 DNA sequence: TGTGCCATCAGCGGGGGGACGAATGAGCAGTTCTTC.

This clonotype has more than one count but fewer than ten. The gene calls are TRBV20-1 and TRBJ2-3; perhaps TRBD2 as D (6 bases). Trimming pared 6 bases from V and 4 bases from J, leaving 20 bases between. The CDR3 has 15 amino acids. Germline CDR1 reads DFQATT; CDR2 reads SNEGSKA (reference sequence). CDR3 nucleotides: TGCAGTGCCCCCCGGAGGGTGGAGGGTTCAGATACGCAGTATTTT. Translation: CSAPRRVEGSDTQYF.

This clonotype was counted many times. This sequence joins TRBV7-2 and TRBJ2-7; no clear D. The CDR3 contains 14 residues. With 1 base removed from V and 5 bases from J, the gap between germline ends came to 12 bases. Germline V lookup: CDR1 SGHTA, CDR2 FQGNSA. The CDR3 is CASSLEFAGNEQYF. The CDR3 coding sequence is TGTGCCAGCAGCTTAGAGTTCGCTGGTAACGAGCAGTACTTC.

Ten or more counts support this clonotype. The chain uses TRBV6-2 or TRBV6-3 and TRBJ1-1; D gene ambiguous. Trimming left V 4 bases short and J 6 bases short, with 6 bases between. Germline V gene data show CDR1 as MNHEY and CDR2 as SVGEGT. CDR3 length equals 11 residues. The chain's CDR3 is CASSSPPEAFF. The CDR3 DNA sequence: TGTGCCAGCAGTTCCCCGCCTGAAGCTTTCTTT.

This clonotype was recorded at least ten times. V gene TRBV7-2 combines with J gene TRBJ1-1; no clear D. Germline V gives CDR1 SGHTA, CDR2 FQGNSA. V lost 3 bases, J lost 4 bases, and 9 bases lay in between. The CDR3 is 13 amino acids. The CDR3 is CASSLNEFTEAFF. The CDR3 nucleotides read TGTGCCAGCAGCTTGAATGAGTTCACTGAAGCTTTCTTT. Combining the CDR3 with reference TRBV7-2 and TRBJ1-1 gives the whole variable domain GAGVSQSPSNKVTEKGKDVELRCDPISGHTALYWYRQSLGQGLEFLIYFQGNSAPDKSGLPSDRFSAERTGGSVSTLTIQRTQQEDSAVYLCASSLNEFTEAFFGQGTRLTVV.

The chain couples TRBV5-1 to TRBJ1-6; D remains unclear. Germline CDR1 is SGHRS and CDR2 is YFSETQ. CDR3 length: 14 residues. V was shortened by 3 bases and J by 8 bases, with 12 bases between the two germline ends. The CDR3 region has the DNA TGCGCCAGCAGCTGGTCGACCTCGGATTCACCCCTCCACTTT. This translates into CASSWSTSDSPLHF.